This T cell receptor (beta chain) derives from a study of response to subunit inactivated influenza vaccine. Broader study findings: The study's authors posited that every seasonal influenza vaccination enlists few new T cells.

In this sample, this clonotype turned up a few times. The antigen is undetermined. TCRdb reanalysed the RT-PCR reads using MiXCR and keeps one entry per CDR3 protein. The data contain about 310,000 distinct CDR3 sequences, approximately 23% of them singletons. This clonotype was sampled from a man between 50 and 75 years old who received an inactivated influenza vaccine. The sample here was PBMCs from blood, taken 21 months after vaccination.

CDR3 loop: CASSVTSGLGGYTF. CDR3 coding DNA: TGCGCCAGCAGCGTCACCTCAGGGCTTGGCGGCTACACCTTC. The chain has TRBV5-1 and TRBJ1-2, with D possibly TRBD1 on 5 matching bases. Per the germline V gene, CDR1 is SGHRS and CDR2 is YFSETQ. V was clipped by 4 bases and J by 8 bases, with 18 bases between them. This CDR3 contains 14 residues.